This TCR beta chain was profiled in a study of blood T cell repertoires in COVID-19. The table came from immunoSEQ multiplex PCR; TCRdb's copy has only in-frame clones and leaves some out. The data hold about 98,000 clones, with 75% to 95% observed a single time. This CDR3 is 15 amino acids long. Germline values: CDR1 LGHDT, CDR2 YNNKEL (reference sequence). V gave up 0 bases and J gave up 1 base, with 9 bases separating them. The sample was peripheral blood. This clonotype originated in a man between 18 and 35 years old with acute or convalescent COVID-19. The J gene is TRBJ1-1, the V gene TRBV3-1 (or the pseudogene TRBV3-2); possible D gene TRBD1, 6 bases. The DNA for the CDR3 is TGTGCCAGCAGCCAAGAGGGCAGGGGGAACACTGAAGCTTTCTTT. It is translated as CASSQEGRGNTEAFF.